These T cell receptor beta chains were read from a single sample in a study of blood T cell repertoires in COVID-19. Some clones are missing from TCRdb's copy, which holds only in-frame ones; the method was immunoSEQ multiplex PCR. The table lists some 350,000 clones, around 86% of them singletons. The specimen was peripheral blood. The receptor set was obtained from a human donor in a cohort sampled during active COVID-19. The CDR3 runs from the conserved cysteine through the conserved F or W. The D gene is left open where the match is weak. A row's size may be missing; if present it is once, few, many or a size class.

CDR3aa: CATGRDSDYNEQFF; CDR3nt: TGCGCCACCGGGAGGGACAGTGATTACAATGAGCAGTTCTTC; v_gene: TRBV5-1; d_gene: .; abundance: .; j_gene: TRBJ2-1
CDR3aa: CATSDRTGKSYNEQFF; CDR3nt: TGTGCCACCAGTGATAGGACAGGGAAGTCCTACAATGAGCAGTTCTTC; v_gene: TRBV24-1; d_gene: TRBD1; abundance: .; j_gene: TRBJ2-1
CDR3aa: CASSEVRTGGPGSSYEQYF; CDR3nt: TGTGCCAGCAGTGAAGTTCGGACAGGGGGCCCGGGGAGCTCCTACGAGCAGTACTTC; v_gene: TRBV2; d_gene: TRBD1; abundance: .; j_gene: TRBJ2-7
CDR3aa: CASSVVAGVAGELFF; CDR3nt: TGTGCCAGCAGCGTAGTAGCGGGAGTGGCCGGGGAGCTGTTTTTT; v_gene: TRBV9; d_gene: TRBD2; abundance: .; j_gene: TRBJ2-2
CDR3aa: CASSLAANTGELFF; CDR3nt: TGTGCCAGCAGCTTGGCCGCGAACACCGGGGAGCTGTTTTTT; v_gene: TRBV11-3; d_gene: .; abundance: few; j_gene: TRBJ2-2
CDR3aa: CAISDRGTGELFF; CDR3nt: TGTGCCATTTCCGACAGGGGCACCGGGGAGCTGTTTTTT; v_gene: TRBV28; d_gene: TRBD1; abundance: .; j_gene: TRBJ2-2
CDR3aa: CASSYNSNQPQHF; CDR3nt: TGTGCCAGCAGTTATAATAGCAATCAGCCCCAGCATTTT; v_gene: TRBV6-6; d_gene: .; abundance: few; j_gene: TRBJ1-5
CDR3aa: CASSTRTGYNSPLHF; CDR3nt: TGTGCCAGCAGCACCCGGACAGGCTATAATTCACCCCTCCACTTT; v_gene: TRBV7-2; d_gene: TRBD1; abundance: .; j_gene: TRBJ1-6
CDR3aa: CASSPRLGAHEQFF; CDR3nt: TGTGCCAGCAGCCCTCGGCTAGGGGCCCATGAGCAGTTCTTC; v_gene: TRBV4-2; d_gene: .; abundance: .; j_gene: TRBJ2-1
CDR3aa: CASSRDRLAEAFF; CDR3nt: TGTGCCAGCAGCCGCGACAGGCTCGCTGAAGCTTTCTTT; v_gene: TRBV6-5; d_gene: .; abundance: .; j_gene: TRBJ1-1
CDR3aa: CAWSVGRGDYGYTF; CDR3nt: TGTGCCTGGAGTGTAGGCAGGGGCGACTATGGCTACACCTTC; v_gene: TRBV30; d_gene: .; abundance: .; j_gene: TRBJ1-2
CDR3aa: CASSFSRGIYNEQFF; CDR3nt: TGTGCCAGCAGCTTCTCTCGGGGTATTTACAATGAGCAGTTCTTC; v_gene: TRBV7-2; d_gene: .; abundance: .; j_gene: TRBJ2-1
CDR3aa: CASSQRTGGNQPQHF; CDR3nt: TGTGCCAGCAGTCAAAGGACAGGGGGCAATCAGCCCCAGCATTTT; v_gene: TRBV7-8; d_gene: TRBD1; abundance: .; j_gene: TRBJ1-5
CDR3aa: CASSLGGNYGYTF; CDR3nt: TGTGCCAGCAGCTTAGGAGGGAACTATGGCTACACCTTC; v_gene: TRBV11-3; d_gene: .; abundance: .; j_gene: TRBJ1-2
CDR3aa: CAISPSLAKNIQYF; CDR3nt: TGTGCCATCAGTCCCTCTTTAGCCAAAAACATTCAGTACTTC; v_gene: TRBV10-3; d_gene: .; abundance: .; j_gene: TRBJ2-4
CDR3aa: CASGATSTGDTQYF; CDR3nt: TGTGCCAGCGGGGCCACTAGCACCGGAGATACGCAGTATTTT; v_gene: TRBV27; d_gene: .; abundance: .; j_gene: TRBJ2-3
CDR3aa: CASSPDRANQPQHF; CDR3nt: TGTGCCAGCAGTCCGGACAGGGCCAATCAGCCCCAGCATTTT; v_gene: TRBV2; d_gene: TRBD1; abundance: .; j_gene: TRBJ1-5
CDR3aa: CASSIGGGVPQPQHF; CDR3nt: TGTGCCAGTAGTATAGGGGGAGGGGTTCCTCAGCCCCAGCATTTT; v_gene: TRBV19; d_gene: .; abundance: few; j_gene: TRBJ1-5
CDR3aa: CASSPRRGLAEQETQYF; CDR3nt: TGTGCCAGCAGTCCTCGGCGGGGACTAGCGGAGCAAGAGACCCAGTACTTC; v_gene: TRBV6-6; d_gene: TRBD2; abundance: .; j_gene: TRBJ2-5
CDR3aa: CASRKTGPNTIYF; CDR3nt: TGTGCCAGCAGGAAGACAGGGCCAAACACCATATATTTT; v_gene: TRBV6-5; d_gene: TRBD1; abundance: once; j_gene: TRBJ1-3
CDR3aa: CASSLSTGSYEQYF; CDR3nt: TGTGCCAGCAGCTTATCGACAGGGTCCTACGAGCAGTACTTC; v_gene: TRBV7-8; d_gene: TRBD1; abundance: .; j_gene: TRBJ2-7
CDR3aa: CASSDFQREGGEQFF; CDR3nt: TGCGCCAGCAGTGATTTTCAGCGGGAGGGCGGTGAGCAGTTCTTC; v_gene: TRBV10-2; d_gene: TRBD2; abundance: .; j_gene: TRBJ2-1
CDR3aa: CATSWGGEGGYTF; CDR3nt: TGTGCCACCAGCTGGGGGGGGGAGGGTGGCTACACCTTC; v_gene: TRBV15; d_gene: .; abundance: .; j_gene: TRBJ1-2
CDR3aa: CASSESTGNTIYF; CDR3nt: TGTGCCAGCAGTGAAAGTACAGGAAACACCATATATTTT; v_gene: TRBV6-1; d_gene: .; abundance: many; j_gene: TRBJ1-3
CDR3aa: CASSEGLITPEQYF; CDR3nt: TGTGCCAGCAGTGAGGGACTTATCACCCCCGAGCAGTACTTC; v_gene: TRBV6-1; d_gene: .; abundance: .; j_gene: TRBJ2-7
CDR3aa: CASSRDRGNEQFF; CDR3nt: TGTGCCAGCAGCCGGGACAGAGGGAATGAGCAGTTCTTC; v_gene: TRBV6-5; d_gene: TRBD1; abundance: .; j_gene: TRBJ2-1
CDR3aa: CASSPGTSGRVETQYF; CDR3nt: TGTGCCAGCAGCCCCGGGACTAGCGGGAGAGTAGAGACCCAGTACTTC; v_gene: TRBV2; d_gene: TRBD2; abundance: .; j_gene: TRBJ2-5
CDR3aa: CAWSRLAGETQYF; CDR3nt: TGTGCCTGGAGTCGACTAGCGGGAGAGACCCAGTACTTC; v_gene: TRBV30; d_gene: TRBD2; abundance: .; j_gene: TRBJ2-5
CDR3aa: CASSPGTGSTDTQYF; CDR3nt: TGTGCCAGCAGCCCCGGGACAGGGAGCACAGATACGCAGTATTTT; v_gene: TRBV13; d_gene: TRBD1; abundance: .; j_gene: TRBJ2-3
CDR3aa: CASSLQGDGQPQHF; CDR3nt: TGTGCCAGCAGCCTCCAAGGGGATGGCCAGCCCCAGCATTTT; v_gene: TRBV4-2; d_gene: .; abundance: .; j_gene: TRBJ1-5
CDR3aa: CASSLDLTGGETQYF; CDR3nt: TGTGCCAGCAGCTTAGATTTGACAGGCGGAGAGACCCAGTACTTC; v_gene: TRBV11-2; d_gene: .; abundance: .; j_gene: TRBJ2-5
CDR3aa: CSASSWQTRGSPLHF; CDR3nt: TGCAGTGCTAGTTCTTGGCAGACCCGAGGTTCACCCCTCCACTTT; v_gene: TRBV20-1; d_gene: .; abundance: .; j_gene: TRBJ1-6
CDR3aa: CASSPAGNTEAFF; CDR3nt: TGTGCCAGCTCACCAGCCGGGAACACTGAAGCTTTCTTT; v_gene: TRBV18; d_gene: .; abundance: .; j_gene: TRBJ1-1
CDR3aa: CASSLSGAVLNTEAFF; CDR3nt: TGTGCCAGCAGCTTATCCGGTGCGGTTTTGAACACTGAAGCTTTCTTT; v_gene: TRBV7-2; d_gene: .; abundance: .; j_gene: TRBJ1-1
CDR3aa: CASGLAGKGTYNEQFF; CDR3nt: TGTGCCAGCGGGCTAGCGGGAAAGGGGACCTACAATGAGCAGTTCTTC; v_gene: TRBV3-1/TRBV3-2; d_gene: TRBD2; abundance: .; j_gene: TRBJ2-1
CDR3aa: CAWSPGINYGYTF; CDR3nt: TGTGCCTGGAGCCCCGGGATAAACTATGGCTACACCTTC; v_gene: TRBV30; d_gene: .; abundance: .; j_gene: TRBJ1-2
CDR3aa: CASSLGVAGMPADEQFF; CDR3nt: TGTGCCAGCAGCTTGGGAGTAGCGGGAATGCCCGCGGATGAGCAGTTCTTC; v_gene: TRBV5-5; d_gene: TRBD2; abundance: .; j_gene: TRBJ2-1
CDR3aa: CASSQDLGAGAYEQYF; CDR3nt: TGTGCCAGCAGCCAAGATCTAGGGGCAGGGGCCTACGAGCAGTACTTC; v_gene: TRBV4-2; d_gene: .; abundance: .; j_gene: TRBJ2-7